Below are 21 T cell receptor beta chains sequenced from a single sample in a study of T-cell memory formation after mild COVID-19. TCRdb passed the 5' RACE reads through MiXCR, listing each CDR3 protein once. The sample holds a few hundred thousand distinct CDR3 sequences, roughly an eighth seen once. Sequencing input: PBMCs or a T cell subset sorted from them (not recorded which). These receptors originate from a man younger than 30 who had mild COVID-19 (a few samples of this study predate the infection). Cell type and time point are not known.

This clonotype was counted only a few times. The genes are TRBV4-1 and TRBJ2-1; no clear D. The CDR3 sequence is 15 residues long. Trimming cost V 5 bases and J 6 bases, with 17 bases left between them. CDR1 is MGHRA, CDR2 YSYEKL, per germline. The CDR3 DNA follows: TGCGCCAGCAGCGTGACGGGCCTTCAAGCCAATGAGCAGTTCTTC. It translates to CASSVTGLQANEQFF.

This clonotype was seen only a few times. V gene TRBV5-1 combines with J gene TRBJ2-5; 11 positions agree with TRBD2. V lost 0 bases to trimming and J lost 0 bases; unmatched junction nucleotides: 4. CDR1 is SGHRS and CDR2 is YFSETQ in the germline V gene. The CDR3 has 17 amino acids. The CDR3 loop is CASSLGLAGRDQETQYF. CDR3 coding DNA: TGCGCCAGCAGCTTGGGACTAGCGGGGAGAGACCAAGAGACCCAGTACTTC.

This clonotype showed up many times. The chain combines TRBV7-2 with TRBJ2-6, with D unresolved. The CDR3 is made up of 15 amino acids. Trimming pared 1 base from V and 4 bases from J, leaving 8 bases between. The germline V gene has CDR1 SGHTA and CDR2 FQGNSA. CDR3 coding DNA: TGTGCCAGCAGCTTAGACTTTTCAGGGGCCAACGTCCTGACTTTC. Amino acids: CASSLDFSGANVLTF. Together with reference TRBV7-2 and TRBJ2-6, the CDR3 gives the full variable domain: GAGVSQSPSNKVTEKGKDVELRCDPISGHTALYWYRQSLGQGLEFLIYFQGNSAPDKSGLPSDRFSAERTGGSVSTLTIQRTQQEDSAVYLCASSLDFSGANVLTFGAGSRLTVL.

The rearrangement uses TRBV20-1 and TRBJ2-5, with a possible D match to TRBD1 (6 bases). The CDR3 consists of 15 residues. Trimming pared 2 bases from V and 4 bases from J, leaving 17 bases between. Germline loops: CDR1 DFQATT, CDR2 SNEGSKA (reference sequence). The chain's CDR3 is CSARRLTGGGETQYF. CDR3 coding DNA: TGCAGTGCTAGAAGACTGACAGGAGGAGGAGAGACCCAGTACTTC.

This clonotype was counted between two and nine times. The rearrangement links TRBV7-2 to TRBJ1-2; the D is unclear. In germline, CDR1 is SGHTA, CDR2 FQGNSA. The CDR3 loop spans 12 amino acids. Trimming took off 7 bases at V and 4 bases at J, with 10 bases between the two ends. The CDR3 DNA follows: TGTGCCAGCACCCAAAAGGCCTATGGCTACACCTTC. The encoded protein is CASTQKAYGYTF. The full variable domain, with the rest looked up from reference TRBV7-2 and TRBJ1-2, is GAGVSQSPSNKVTEKGKDVELRCDPISGHTALYWYRQSLGQGLEFLIYFQGNSAPDKSGLPSDRFSAERTGGSVSTLTIQRTQQEDSAVYLCASTQKAYGYTFGSGTRLTVV.

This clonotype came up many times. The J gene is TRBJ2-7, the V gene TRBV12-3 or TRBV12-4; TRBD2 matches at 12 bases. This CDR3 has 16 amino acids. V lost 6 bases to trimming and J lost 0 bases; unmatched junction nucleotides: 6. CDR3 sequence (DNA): TGTGCCAGCAGCCGTGGACTAGCGGGGCTCTCCTACGAGCAGTACTTC. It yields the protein CASSRGLAGLSYEQYF.

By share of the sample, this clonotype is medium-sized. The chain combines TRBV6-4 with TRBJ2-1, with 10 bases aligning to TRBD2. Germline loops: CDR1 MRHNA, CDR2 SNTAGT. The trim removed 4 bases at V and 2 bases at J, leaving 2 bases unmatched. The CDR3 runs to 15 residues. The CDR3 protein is CASSGTSGTYNEQFF. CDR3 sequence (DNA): TGTGCCAGCAGTGGGACTAGCGGAACCTACAATGAGCAGTTCTTC.

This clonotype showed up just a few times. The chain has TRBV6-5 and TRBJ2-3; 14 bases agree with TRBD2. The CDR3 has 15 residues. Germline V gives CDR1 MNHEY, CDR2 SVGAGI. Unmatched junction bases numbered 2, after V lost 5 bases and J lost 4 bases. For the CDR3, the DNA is TGTGCCAGCAGTACGACTAGCGGGGGGGCAGATACGCAGTATTTT. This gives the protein CASSTTSGGADTQYF.

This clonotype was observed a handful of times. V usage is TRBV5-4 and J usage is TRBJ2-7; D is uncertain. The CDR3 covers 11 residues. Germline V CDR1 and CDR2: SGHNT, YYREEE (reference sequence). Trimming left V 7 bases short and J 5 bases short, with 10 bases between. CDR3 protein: CASSNPHEQYF. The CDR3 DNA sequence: TGTGCCAGCTCAAACCCCCACGAGCAGTACTTC.

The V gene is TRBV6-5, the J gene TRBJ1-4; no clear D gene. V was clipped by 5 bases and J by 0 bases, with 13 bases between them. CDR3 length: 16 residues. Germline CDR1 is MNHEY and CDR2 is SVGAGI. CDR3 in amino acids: CASSPRHRATNEKLFF. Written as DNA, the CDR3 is TGTGCCAGCAGTCCCCGACACCGTGCAACTAATGAAAAACTGTTTTTT.

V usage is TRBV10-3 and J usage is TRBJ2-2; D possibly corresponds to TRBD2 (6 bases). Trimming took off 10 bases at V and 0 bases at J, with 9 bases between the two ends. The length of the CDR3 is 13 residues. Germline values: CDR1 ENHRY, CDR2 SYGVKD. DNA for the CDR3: TGTGCCACCGGGAGTCCGAACACCGGGGAGCTGTTTTTT. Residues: CATGSPNTGELFF.

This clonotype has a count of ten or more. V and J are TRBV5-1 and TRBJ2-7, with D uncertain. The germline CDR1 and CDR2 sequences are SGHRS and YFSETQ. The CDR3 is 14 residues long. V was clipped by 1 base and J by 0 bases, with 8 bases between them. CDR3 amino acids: CASSLTASSYEQYV. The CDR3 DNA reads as TGCGCCAGCAGCTTGACAGCGAGCTCCTACGAGCAGTACGTC.

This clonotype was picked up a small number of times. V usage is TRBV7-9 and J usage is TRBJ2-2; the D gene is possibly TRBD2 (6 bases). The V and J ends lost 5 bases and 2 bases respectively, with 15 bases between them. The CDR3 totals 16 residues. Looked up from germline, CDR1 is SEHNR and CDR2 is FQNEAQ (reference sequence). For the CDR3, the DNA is TGTGCCAGCAGCCAAGCCGGGACTCAAAACACCGGGGAGCTGTTTTTT. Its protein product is CASSQAGTQNTGELFF.

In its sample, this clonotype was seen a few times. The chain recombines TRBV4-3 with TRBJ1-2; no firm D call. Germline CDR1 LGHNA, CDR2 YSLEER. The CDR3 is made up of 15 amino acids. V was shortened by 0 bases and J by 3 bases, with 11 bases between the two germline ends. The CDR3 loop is CASSQDPVSDYGYTF. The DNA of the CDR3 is TGCGCCAGCAGCCAAGATCCCGTATCCGACTATGGCTACACCTTC.

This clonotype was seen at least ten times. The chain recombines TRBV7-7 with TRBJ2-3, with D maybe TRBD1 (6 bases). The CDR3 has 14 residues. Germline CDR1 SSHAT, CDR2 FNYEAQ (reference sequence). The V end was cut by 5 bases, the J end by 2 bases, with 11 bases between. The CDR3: CASSQDSITDTQYF. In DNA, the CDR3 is TGTGCCAGCAGCCAGGACAGTATCACAGATACGCAGTATTTT.

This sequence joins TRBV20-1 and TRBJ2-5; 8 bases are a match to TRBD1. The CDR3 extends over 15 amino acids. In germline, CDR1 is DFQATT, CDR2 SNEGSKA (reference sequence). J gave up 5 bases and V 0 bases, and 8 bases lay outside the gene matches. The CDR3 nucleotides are TGCAGTGCTAGAGATCTCGGACAGGGATTGGAGACCCAGTACTTC. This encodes CSARDLGQGLETQYF.

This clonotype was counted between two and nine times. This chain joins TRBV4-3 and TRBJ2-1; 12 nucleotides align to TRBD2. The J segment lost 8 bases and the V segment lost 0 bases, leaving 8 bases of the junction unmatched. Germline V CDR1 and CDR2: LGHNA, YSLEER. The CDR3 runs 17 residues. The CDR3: CASSQDSGLAGRDEQFF. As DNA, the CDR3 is TGCGCCAGCAGCCAAGACTCCGGACTAGCGGGGAGAGATGAGCAGTTCTTC.

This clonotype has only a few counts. Here the CDR3 reads CASSSSGAGELFF. The CDR3 DNA reads as TGCGCCAGCAGCTCGTCGGGGGCCGGGGAGCTGTTTTTT. This chain connects TRBV5-1 to TRBJ2-2; a weak D match, TRBD2 (6 bases). Germline loops: CDR1 SGHRS, CDR2 YFSETQ. Trimming left V 3 bases short and J 6 bases short, with 9 bases between. The CDR3 contains 13 residues.

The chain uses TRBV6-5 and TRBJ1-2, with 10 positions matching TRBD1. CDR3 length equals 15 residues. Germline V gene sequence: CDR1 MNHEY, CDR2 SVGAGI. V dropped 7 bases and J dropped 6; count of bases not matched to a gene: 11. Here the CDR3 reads CASNPTGGAVDGYTF. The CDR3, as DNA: TGTGCCAGCAACCCGACAGGGGGCGCAGTCGATGGCTACACCTTC.

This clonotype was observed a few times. The CDR3 sequence is CASAPGGHTGELFF. In DNA, the CDR3 is TGTGCCAGCGCCCCAGGGGGTCATACCGGGGAGCTGTTTTTT. The V call is TRBV28, the J call TRBJ2-2; 7 bases are a match to TRBD1. V lost 8 bases, J lost 5 bases, and 8 bases stayed unmatched. This CDR3 has 14 amino acids. Germline-derived CDR1 and CDR2 are MDHEN and SYDVKM.

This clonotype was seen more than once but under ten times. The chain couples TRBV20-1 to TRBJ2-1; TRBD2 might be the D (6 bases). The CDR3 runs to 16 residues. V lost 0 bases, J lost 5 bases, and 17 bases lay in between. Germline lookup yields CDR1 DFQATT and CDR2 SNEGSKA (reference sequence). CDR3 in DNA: TGCAGTGCTAGAGATCTAACGCGGGGCGACCACAATGAGCAGTTCTTC. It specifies CSARDLTRGDHNEQFF.